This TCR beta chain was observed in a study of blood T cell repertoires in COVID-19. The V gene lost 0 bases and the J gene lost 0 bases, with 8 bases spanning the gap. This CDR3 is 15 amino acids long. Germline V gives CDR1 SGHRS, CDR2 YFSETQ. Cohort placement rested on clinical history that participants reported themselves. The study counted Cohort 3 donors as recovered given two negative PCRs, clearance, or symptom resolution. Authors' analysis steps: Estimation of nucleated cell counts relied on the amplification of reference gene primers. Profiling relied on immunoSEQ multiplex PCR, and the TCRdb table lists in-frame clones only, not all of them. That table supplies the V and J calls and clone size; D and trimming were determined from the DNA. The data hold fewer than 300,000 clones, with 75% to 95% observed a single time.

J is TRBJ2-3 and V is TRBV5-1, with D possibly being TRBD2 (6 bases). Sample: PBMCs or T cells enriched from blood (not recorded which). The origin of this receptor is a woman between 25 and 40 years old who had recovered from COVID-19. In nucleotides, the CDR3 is TGCGCCAGCAGCTTGGCCGGGACTAGCACAGATACGCAGTATTTT. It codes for CASSLAGTSTDTQYF.